The 5 T cell receptor beta chains reported below all come from one sample, sequenced in a study of blood T cell repertoires in COVID-19. Here immunoSEQ multiplex PCR was the method, and the copy in TCRdb shows in-frame clones only, minus some. The table lists 93,000 or so clones, over 75% of them singletons. The specimen was peripheral blood. The receptors originated from a human donor in a cohort sampled during active or convalescent COVID-19.

This clone was observed once. The rearrangement uses TRBV15 and TRBJ1-4; D ambiguous. This CDR3 has 15 residues. The germline V gene has CDR1 LNHNV and CDR2 YYDKDF (reference sequence). Trimming shortened V by 5 bases and J by 0 bases, and 10 bases separated the two germline ends. This CDR3 is CATSGSLATNEKLFF. CDR3 DNA sequence: TGTGCCACCAGCGGATCACTAGCAACTAATGAAAAACTGTTTTTT.

The V and J genes are TRBV24-1 and TRBJ2-1, with D maybe TRBD2 (6 bases). The CDR3 is 17 residues long. Germline CDR1 KGHDR, CDR2 SFDVKD. V lost 5 bases, J lost 1 base, and 17 bases lay in between. In nucleotides, the CDR3 is TGTGCCACCAGTGCCCAAGGAGGGAGAATGTCCTACAATGAGCAGTTCTTC. Translated, it gives CATSAQGGRMSYNEQFF.

This clone has a handful of counts. The chain recombines TRBV6-2 or TRBV6-3 with TRBJ2-3; TRBD2 might be the D (6 bases). Germline CDR1 reads MNHEY; CDR2 reads SVGEGT. This CDR3 has 15 amino acids. The V and J ends lost 5 bases and 6 bases respectively, with 18 bases between them. CDR3 nucleotide sequence: TGTGCCAGCAGTACTTTGACTAGGCACGATGATACGCAGTATTTT. Translating gives CASSTLTRHDDTQYF.

The V and J genes are TRBV15 and TRBJ1-2; 7 bases agree with TRBD1. V gave up 5 bases and J gave up 2 bases; unmatched junction bases: 8. Germline-derived CDR1 and CDR2 are LNHNV and YYDKDF (reference sequence). The CDR3 contains 15 residues. CDR3 region: CATSEPDRENYGYTF. The CDR3 DNA sequence: TGTGCCACCAGCGAACCTGACAGGGAAAACTATGGCTACACCTTC.

The chain uses TRBV2 and TRBJ2-3; TRBD2 agrees at 8 bases. Germline V gene lookup returns CDR1 SNHLY and CDR2 FYNNEI. The CDR3 loop spans 15 amino acids. Trimming at V came to 5 bases and at J to 1 base, leaving 5 bases not matched to a gene. The CDR3 loop reads CASSPGGGGTDTQYF. As DNA, the CDR3 is TGTGCCAGCAGTCCCGGGGGGGGTGGCACAGATACGCAGTATTTT.